What follows are 10 T cell receptor beta chains derived from one specimen sequenced in a study of naive and memory T cell subsets. Two oligonucleotides, mixed equimolar, formed the beta constant-region primer covering TRBC1 and TRBC2. TCRdb used MiXCR to reprocess the UMI-ligation and nested PCR reads, holding one entry per CDR3 protein. The profile covers about 90,000 distinct CDR3 sequences, with 7% to 7.5% appearing a single time and roughly 1.5% taken by the ten largest. Sequencing was performed on central memory CD4+ T cells from blood. These receptors all come from a human donor in good health.

The table lists this clonotype with a few counts. This chain connects TRBV25-1 to TRBJ1-4; TRBD1 aligns across 7 bases. Germline V CDR1 and CDR2: MGHDK, SYGVNS. The J segment lost 8 bases and the V segment lost 6 bases, leaving 12 bases of the junction unmatched. The CDR3 totals 15 residues. The CDR3 reads CASSQFRDSGEKLFF. As DNA, the CDR3 is TGTGCCAGCAGCCAATTCCGGGACAGTGGGGAAAAACTGTTTTTT.

This clonotype was observed a few times. The rearrangement links TRBV7-2 to TRBJ1-1; D perhaps matches TRBD1 (6 bases). Trimming pared 1 base from V and 8 bases from J, leaving 11 bases between. Germline V gene sequence: CDR1 SGHTA, CDR2 FQGNSA. There are 13 residues in the CDR3. The CDR3 sequence is CASSLVGRGEAFF. CDR3 bases: TGTGCCAGCAGCTTAGTAGGCAGGGGAGAAGCTTTCTTT.

The CDR3 reads CATSREKHPQETQYF. The CDR3, as DNA: TGTGCCACCAGCAGAGAGAAACACCCACAAGAGACCCAGTACTTC. This rearrangement joins TRBV15 to TRBJ2-5; D gene ambiguous. The CDR3 is 15 amino acids. The V gene lost 0 bases and the J gene lost 2 bases, with 10 bases spanning the gap. The germline V gene has CDR1 LNHNV and CDR2 YYDKDF (reference sequence).

Ten or more counts support this clonotype. The chain is built from TRBV11-2 and TRBJ1-1; no clear D gene. CDR1 and CDR2 (germline): SGHAT, FQNNGV. The V gene lost 0 bases and the J gene lost 0 bases, with 8 bases spanning the gap. The CDR3 covers 15 residues. This chain's CDR3 is CASSLDPRLNTEAFF. Written as DNA, the CDR3 is TGTGCCAGCAGCTTAGACCCCAGATTGAACACTGAAGCTTTCTTT.

In this sample, this clonotype turned up a few times. This chain connects TRBV12-3 or TRBV12-4 to TRBJ1-5, with no clear D. The CDR3 extends over 15 amino acids. Trimming pared 0 bases from V and 1 base from J, leaving 7 bases between. The CDR3 region is CASSLAPDSNQPQHF. The CDR3 DNA follows: TGTGCCAGCAGTTTAGCCCCCGACAGCAATCAGCCCCAGCATTTT.

This clonotype was seen a few times. This chain joins TRBV12-3 or TRBV12-4 and TRBJ2-7; possibly TRBD1 or TRBD2 for D (6 bases each). Trimming took off 8 bases at V and 6 bases at J, with 20 bases between the two ends. The CDR3 loop spans 14 amino acids. The CDR3 sequence: CASSFGGGRTEQYF. In DNA form, the CDR3 reads TGTGCCAGCTCCTTCGGGGGCGGCCGGACCGAGCAGTACTTC.

The rearrangement links TRBV4-3 to TRBJ2-3; 12 nucleotides match TRBD2. The J segment lost 6 bases and the V segment lost 4 bases, leaving 2 bases of the junction unmatched. The length of the CDR3 is 14 residues. From germline, CDR1 is LGHNA and CDR2 YSLEER. The CDR3 loop is CASSRLAGDDTQYF. For the CDR3, the DNA is TGCGCCAGCAGCCGACTAGCGGGAGATGATACGCAGTATTTT.

This clonotype came up a few times. The DNA of the CDR3 is TGTGCCAGCAGCTTAGTTGGGGGGGCTGAAGAGACCCAGTACTTC. Its protein is CASSLVGGAEETQYF. The chain carries TRBV7-2 and TRBJ2-5; a possible D gene is TRBD2 (7 bases). This CDR3 comprises 15 residues. V was shortened by 1 base and J by 3 bases, with 12 bases between the two germline ends. Germline lookup yields CDR1 SGHTA and CDR2 FQGNSA.

V is TRBV3-1 and J is TRBJ1-2, with 8 bases aligning to TRBD1. The CDR3 runs 14 residues. V was pared by 4 bases and J by 4 bases, with 5 bases of the junction left unmatched. Germline CDR1 is LGHDT and CDR2 is YNNKEL (reference sequence). CDR3 in DNA: TGTGCCAGCAGCCGGGACAGGAGGTCCTATGGCTACACCTTC. Translated, it gives CASSRDRRSYGYTF.

This clonotype was counted at least ten times. V and J are TRBV2 and TRBJ1-5; D is perhaps TRBD1 (6 bases). CDR1 and CDR2 from the germline V gene are SNHLY and FYNNEI. The CDR3 covers 15 residues. V lost 1 base to trimming and J lost 3 bases, with 10 bases between them. In DNA, the CDR3 is TGTGCCAGCAGTGAAGAACAGGGCCCCAATCAGCCCCAGCATTTT. It translates to CASSEEQGPNQPQHF.